This TCR beta chain was profiled in a study of neurological immune-mediated disorders (dated by TCRdb to between 2018 and 2020). Context from the whole study: Using UMI-based sequencing, the study compared peripheral blood TCR-beta repertoires from patients with HTLV-I-associated myelopathy (HAM/TSP), patients with multiple sclerosis, and healthy controls. Longitudinal samples, technical triplicates and paired sorted CD4+ and CD8+ T-cell subsets, alongside PBMC samples, were included among the approximately 99 TCR-beta libraries. Longitudinal HAM/TSP and healthy donors were sampled at 3 time-points each (about 3-40 month intervals). Of the 68 subjects in the cohort, around 14 were HAM/TSP patients, about 34 were multiple sclerosis patients, and about 20 were healthy controls. The paper as a whole reports these results and caveats: No identical CDR3 amino acid sequences were found to be shared among expanded clones across subjects, suggesting that TCR-beta repertoires were private in all groups. TCR clonal expansion was highest in HAM/TSP patients and lowest in MS patients, with MS patients falling below even healthy controls.

Relative to germline, V is missing 5 bases and J is missing 7 bases, with 14 bases of the junction outside any gene match. CDR1 and CDR2 were assigned from the germline V gene as SGHVS and FQNEAQ. From its cysteine to its phenylalanine, the CDR3 spans 16 amino acids. The kept DNA is CDR3 alone, 48 bases in frame from the first base. The time point label, read with the paper, signifies: longitudinal time-point 2. For unsorted PBMC libraries, 2 million PBMCs were used after storage in RNAlater at -80 degrees C until RNA extraction. Peripheral blood was subjected to Ficoll-Hypaque density gradient centrifugation to isolate PBMCs, which were then cryopreserved in liquid nitrogen. This clonotype was detected many times. Which antigen it targets is not known. No base-level quality is on record; no much larger clone is a single base apart. To synthesize cDNA, template-switch 5'RACE was performed with a primer carrying a 10-nucleotide random unique molecular identifier so that each TCR transcript was tagged. Every sequencing run yielded over 160 million TCR-beta sequences covering 15-18 subjects. Total RNA was extracted with the RNeasy kit. TCR-beta VDJ regions were amplified with primers for the TCR constant region and the 5'RACE anchor, using the KAPA Real-time Library Amplification kit. Sample indexes and Illumina adaptors were added in a first PCR, and a second PCR then increased library yield. After Ampure bead purification, the roughly 650 bp TCR product was size-selected on a 2% E-gel SizeSelection system. Before pooling, library quality was assessed on a Bioanalyzer, concentration was determined with Qubit, and library quantification was performed with the Kapa Library Quantification kit. An Illumina HiSeq 2500 sequenced the libraries paired-end 2 x 150 bp. To increase sequence diversity, roughly 24-32% phiX was spiked into each library pool. For the original study's pipeline: The quality-filtered reads were processed with the UMI-based MiGEC pipeline, whose error correction step removed more than 80% of the raw TCR sequences. VDJ genes were aligned to IMGT germline references, and each clonotype was defined by a unique CDR3 amino acid sequence together with V-J genes. Clonal expansion, Shannon diversity, and CDR3 relatedness (CalcPairwiseDistances, ClusterSamples) were evaluated with VDJtools, and phylogenetic trees were built with CLCbio workbench. Using coefficient-of-variation modelling across technical triplicates, the study counted a clone as expanded if it had at least 8 unique UMIs. The raw public data were reprocessed by TCRdb itself: fastp quality trimming at Q25, MiXCR clonotype calling, in-frame beta chains only. For every CDR3 protein sequence, its rows merge into one entry that carries the most common genes and DNA. Here the V and J calls rest on TCRdb's processing, not on the authors' analysis. The sample records roughly 49,000 distinct CDR3 sequences, under 15% of which are singletons. Less than 5.5% of the sample comes from the top ten.

This clonotype was obtained from a male donor with HTLV-1-associated myelopathy (HAM/TSP). The sequence is built from TRBV7-8 and TRBJ1-5, with TRBD1 matching 7 junction bases. The specimen sequenced was PBMCs. This receptor carries the CDR3 CASSLRQGGLGQPQHF. At the DNA level, the sequence is TGTGCCAGCAGCCTCCGACAGGGTGGTTTGGGACAGCCCCAGCATTTT.